These T cell receptor beta chains were read from a single sample in a study of shared clonotypes between healthy human individuals. Produced via immunoSEQ multiplex PCR; TCRdb's table is partial and in-frame only. The sample includes roughly 1,500,000 clones, around 98.5% of them seen just once. The sample comprised naive CD4+ T cells sorted from blood. The source is a young man in good health. The CDR3 runs from the conserved cysteine through the conserved F or W. The D gene is left open where the match is weak. Some rows have no size entry. The others give once, few or many, or a class for an expanded clone.

CDR3nt: TGTGCCAGCTCACGACAGCAAGAGACCCAGTACTTC
CDR3aa: CASSRQQETQYF
j_gene: TRBJ2-5
abundance: .
len: 12
v_gene: TRBV18
d_gene: .

CDR3nt: TGTGCCATCACCGCCGACAGGGATAACACTGAAGCTTTCTTT
CDR3aa: CAITADRDNTEAFF
j_gene: TRBJ1-1
abundance: .
len: 14
v_gene: TRBV10-3
d_gene: TRBD1

CDR3nt: TGTGCCAGCACTCCGGAGGGGGCTATGAGGTACGAGCAGTACTTC
CDR3aa: CASTPEGAMRYEQYF
j_gene: TRBJ2-7
abundance: .
len: 15
v_gene: TRBV18
d_gene: .

CDR3nt: TGCGCCAGCAGCTTGGGACAGACCGGGGAGCTGTTTTTT
CDR3aa: CASSLGQTGELFF
j_gene: TRBJ2-2
abundance: .
len: 13
v_gene: TRBV5-1
d_gene: .

CDR3nt: TGTGCCAGCAGCGTAGGTTCCTTTCCTAGGCTTAGCGGCCAAGAGACCCAGTACTTC
CDR3aa: CASSVGSFPRLSGQETQYF
j_gene: TRBJ2-5
abundance: .
len: 19
v_gene: TRBV9
d_gene: .

CDR3nt: TGTGCCAGCAGCTTGCTCGGACAGCTCTATGGCTACACCTTC
CDR3aa: CASSLLGQLYGYTF
j_gene: TRBJ1-2
abundance: once
len: 14
v_gene: TRBV5-8
d_gene: .

CDR3nt: TGTGCCAGCAGCTTAGGCTCAGGGATGGAGCAGTACTTC
CDR3aa: CASSLGSGMEQYF
j_gene: TRBJ2-7
abundance: .
len: 13
v_gene: TRBV7-9
d_gene: .

CDR3nt: TGTGCCAGCTCACCACAGAGGAGAGGTCAGAGATTGAACACCGGGGAGCTGTTTTTT
CDR3aa: CASSPQRRGQRLNTGELFF
j_gene: TRBJ2-2
abundance: .
len: 19
v_gene: TRBV18
d_gene: .

CDR3nt: TGTGCCAGCAGTCTGACAGGGGGCGCGGGTTGGGAGACCCAGTACTTC
CDR3aa: CASSLTGGAGWETQYF
j_gene: TRBJ2-5
abundance: .
len: 16
v_gene: TRBV27
d_gene: TRBD1

CDR3nt: TGCGCCAGCAGCTTGGTGGCGCTAGCGGGAGGGCGAAACAATGAGCAGTTCTTC
CDR3aa: CASSLVALAGGRNNEQFF
j_gene: TRBJ2-1
abundance: .
len: 18
v_gene: TRBV5-1
d_gene: TRBD2

CDR3nt: TGTGCCAGCAACGTAATCGACAGGGCCACTGAAGCTTTCTTT
CDR3aa: CASNVIDRATEAFF
j_gene: TRBJ1-1
abundance: .
len: 14
v_gene: TRBV5-6
d_gene: TRBD1

CDR3nt: TGTGCCAGCAGTGACAGGGGCTACGAGCAGTACTTC
CDR3aa: CASSDRGYEQYF
j_gene: TRBJ2-7
abundance: .
len: 12
v_gene: TRBV2
d_gene: .

CDR3nt: TGTGCCAGCAGCTTAGAGGGTTGGCGGGAGATCTACGAGCAGTACTTC
CDR3aa: CASSLEGWREIYEQYF
j_gene: TRBJ2-7
abundance: once
len: 16
v_gene: TRBV11-2
d_gene: TRBD2

CDR3nt: TGTGCCACCAGAAGGGAGAGCAATCAGCCCCAGCATTTT
CDR3aa: CATRRESNQPQHF
j_gene: TRBJ1-5
abundance: .
len: 13
v_gene: TRBV15
d_gene: .

CDR3nt: TGTGCCAGCAGCCCCTCGACGGAGTATGGCTACACCTTC
CDR3aa: CASSPSTEYGYTF
j_gene: TRBJ1-2
abundance: .
len: 13
v_gene: TRBV14
d_gene: .

CDR3nt: TGTGCCAGCAGCCCGGGTCTTTTTCCAGGCGAGCAGTACTTC
CDR3aa: CASSPGLFPGEQYF
j_gene: TRBJ2-7
abundance: once
len: 14
v_gene: TRBV11-3
d_gene: .

CDR3nt: TGTGCCAGCAGTGACGGGACAGGGAACACCGGGGAGCTGTTTTTT
CDR3aa: CASSDGTGNTGELFF
j_gene: TRBJ2-2
abundance: few
len: 15
v_gene: TRBV6-4
d_gene: TRBD1

CDR3nt: TGCGCCAGCAGCTTGGTTCCCGCTAGCACAGATACGCAGTATTTT
CDR3aa: CASSLVPASTDTQYF
j_gene: TRBJ2-3
abundance: .
len: 15
v_gene: TRBV5-1
d_gene: .

CDR3nt: TGTGCCACCAGCACCCCAAACAGGGGTTACACTGAAGCTTTCTTT
CDR3aa: CATSTPNRGYTEAFF
j_gene: TRBJ1-1
abundance: .
len: 15
v_gene: TRBV15
d_gene: TRBD1

CDR3nt: TGCAGCGCAGAAGGACAGGGAACAGATACGCAGTATTTT
CDR3aa: CSAEGQGTDTQYF
j_gene: TRBJ2-3
abundance: .
len: 13
v_gene: TRBV29-1
d_gene: TRBD1

CDR3nt: TGTGCCAGCAGTGAAGAGGGGCAGGGTCTAGCCAAAAACATTCAGTACTTC
CDR3aa: CASSEEGQGLAKNIQYF
j_gene: TRBJ2-4
abundance: .
len: 17
v_gene: TRBV2
d_gene: .

CDR3nt: TGTGCCAGTTTAGGGTCAGGTTCCTACGAGCAGTACTTC
CDR3aa: CASLGSGSYEQYF
j_gene: TRBJ2-7
abundance: .
len: 13
v_gene: TRBV28
d_gene: .

CDR3nt: TGTGCCAGCAGTCCCCCCTTGGGACTAGCGGGAGAGGGCACAGATACGCAGTATTTT
CDR3aa: CASSPPLGLAGEGTDTQYF
j_gene: TRBJ2-3
abundance: .
len: 19
v_gene: TRBV27
d_gene: TRBD2

CDR3nt: TGCGCCAGCAGCCTGGGGGTGGGTGGTAGCCAAGAGACCCAGTACTTC
CDR3aa: CASSLGVGGSQETQYF
j_gene: TRBJ2-5
abundance: .
len: 16
v_gene: TRBV5-1
d_gene: .

CDR3nt: TGTGCCAGCAGCTTGGGTGGGACTAGGGGATTCTTC
CDR3aa: CASSLGGTRGFF
j_gene: TRBJ2-7
abundance: .
len: 12
v_gene: TRBV5-4
d_gene: TRBD2

CDR3nt: TGCGCCAGCAGCCAAGGGCAGGGGAGCTCCTACGAGCAGTACTTC
CDR3aa: CASSQGQGSSYEQYF
j_gene: TRBJ2-7
abundance: .
len: 15
v_gene: TRBV4-1
d_gene: .

CDR3nt: TGTGCCAGCAGTGAACAAAGTGAAAAACTGTTTTTT
CDR3aa: CASSEQSEKLFF
j_gene: TRBJ1-4
abundance: .
len: 12
v_gene: TRBV2
d_gene: .

CDR3nt: TGTGCCAGCAGTGATCGAGACCGCAGCACAGATACGCAGTATTTT
CDR3aa: CASSDRDRSTDTQYF
j_gene: TRBJ2-3
abundance: .
len: 15
v_gene: TRBV25-1
d_gene: .

CDR3nt: TGTGCCAGCTCACCGGGACAGGCCGTAGCGCCCCAGCATTTT
CDR3aa: CASSPGQAVAPQHF
j_gene: TRBJ1-5
abundance: .
len: 14
v_gene: TRBV18
d_gene: TRBD1

CDR3nt: TGTGCCAGCAGTGAAAGGAACAGGAACACTGAAGCTTTCTTT
CDR3aa: CASSERNRNTEAFF
j_gene: TRBJ1-1
abundance: once
len: 14
v_gene: TRBV6-1
d_gene: .

CDR3nt: TGTGCCAGCAGCGGTAAGGGCACAGATACGCAGTATTTT
CDR3aa: CASSGKGTDTQYF
j_gene: TRBJ2-3
abundance: .
len: 13
v_gene: TRBV7-2
d_gene: .

CDR3nt: TGTGCCAGCAGTTTAGGCAGAAGAGCTAGAGGCTACACCTTC
CDR3aa: CASSLGRRARGYTF
j_gene: TRBJ1-2
abundance: .
len: 14
v_gene: TRBV28
d_gene: .

CDR3nt: TGTGCCAGCAGTTTGTGGGGGGGCAATGAGCAGTTCTTC
CDR3aa: CASSLWGGNEQFF
j_gene: TRBJ2-1
abundance: .
len: 13
v_gene: TRBV28
d_gene: TRBD2

CDR3nt: TGTGCCAGCAGCCCCCATGGCCACGAGCAGTACTTC
CDR3aa: CASSPHGHEQYF
j_gene: TRBJ2-7
abundance: once
len: 12
v_gene: TRBV11-2
d_gene: .

CDR3nt: TGTGCCAGCAGCTCCCCCATCGGGAGATACACCGGGGAGCTGTTTTTT
CDR3aa: CASSSPIGRYTGELFF
j_gene: TRBJ2-2
abundance: .
len: 16
v_gene: TRBV14
d_gene: .

CDR3nt: TGTGCCAGCAGCCGGCGACTAGGAGGGGATAGGGAGCTGTTTTTT
CDR3aa: CASSRRLGGDRELFF
j_gene: TRBJ2-2
abundance: .
len: 15
v_gene: TRBV7-8
d_gene: .

CDR3nt: TGCAGCGTGGGGACAGTCTCCTACGAGCAGTACTTC
CDR3aa: CSVGTVSYEQYF
j_gene: TRBJ2-7
abundance: .
len: 12
v_gene: TRBV29-1
d_gene: TRBD1

CDR3nt: TGCGCCAGCAGCCAAGGGAGGAATCAGCCCCAGCATTTT
CDR3aa: CASSQGRNQPQHF
j_gene: TRBJ1-5
abundance: .
len: 13
v_gene: TRBV4-1
d_gene: .

CDR3nt: TGTGCCAGCTCACCAAGAACCGGGACAGGGGCGTCCAATGAGCAGTTCTTC
CDR3aa: CASSPRTGTGASNEQFF
j_gene: TRBJ2-1
abundance: once
len: 17
v_gene: TRBV18
d_gene: TRBD1

CDR3nt: TGCGCCAGCAGCCAAGATTTTGAAGATGAGCAGTTCTTC
CDR3aa: CASSQDFEDEQFF
j_gene: TRBJ2-1
abundance: .
len: 13
v_gene: TRBV4-3
d_gene: .

CDR3nt: TGTGCCAGTAGTCTGATGGACAGGGGAAGGTACGAGCAGTACTTC
CDR3aa: CASSLMDRGRYEQYF
j_gene: TRBJ2-7
abundance: .
len: 15
v_gene: TRBV19
d_gene: TRBD1

CDR3nt: TGCGCCAGCAGCCAGAGCGTTAGAGATACGCAGTATTTT
CDR3aa: CASSQSVRDTQYF
j_gene: TRBJ2-3
abundance: .
len: 13
v_gene: TRBV4-3
d_gene: .

CDR3nt: TGTGCCAGCAGTTTATACCCCGACGGGAACTATGGCTACACCTTC
CDR3aa: CASSLYPDGNYGYTF
j_gene: TRBJ1-2
abundance: .
len: 15
v_gene: TRBV27
d_gene: .

CDR3nt: TGCAGCGTGGGGGGCCTTAGCACAGATACGCAGTATTTT
CDR3aa: CSVGGLSTDTQYF
j_gene: TRBJ2-3
abundance: .
len: 13
v_gene: TRBV29-1
d_gene: .

CDR3nt: TGTGCCAGCAGCCAAATCTTCGGACTCTCCTACGAGCAGTACTTC
CDR3aa: CASSQIFGLSYEQYF
j_gene: TRBJ2-7
abundance: .
len: 15
v_gene: TRBV4-2
d_gene: .

CDR3nt: TGCGCCAGCAAAGGCGGGGGAGAGCGGCACACTGAAGCTTTCTTT
CDR3aa: CASKGGGERHTEAFF
j_gene: TRBJ1-1
abundance: .
len: 15
v_gene: TRBV5-1
d_gene: .

CDR3nt: TGTGCCAGCAGCTTACGGACAGTTTTATACACTGAAGCTTTCTTT
CDR3aa: CASSLRTVLYTEAFF
j_gene: TRBJ1-1
abundance: once
len: 15
v_gene: TRBV5-6
d_gene: .

CDR3nt: TGTGCCAGCTCTGGCGGGATACAGGACAATGAGCAGTTCTTC
CDR3aa: CASSGGIQDNEQFF
j_gene: TRBJ2-1
abundance: .
len: 14
v_gene: TRBV18
d_gene: .

CDR3nt: TGTGCCATCAGTGAAGGACGAGGCTATGGCTACACCTTC
CDR3aa: CAISEGRGYGYTF
j_gene: TRBJ1-2
abundance: .
len: 13
v_gene: TRBV10-3
d_gene: .

CDR3nt: TGTGCCAGCACCGAGGTGGGTGATGGCTACACCTTC
CDR3aa: CASTEVGDGYTF
j_gene: TRBJ1-2
abundance: .
len: 12
v_gene: TRBV7-9
d_gene: .

CDR3nt: TGTGCCAGCACCTCCTCCGATACGCAGTATTTT
CDR3aa: CASTSSDTQYF
j_gene: TRBJ2-3
abundance: .
len: 11
v_gene: TRBV7-9
d_gene: .

CDR3nt: TGCGCCAGCAGCTTGGTAGGCGGGGGGAGCAATGAGCAGTTCTTC
CDR3aa: CASSLVGGGSNEQFF
j_gene: TRBJ2-1
abundance: once
len: 15
v_gene: TRBV5-1
d_gene: TRBD2

CDR3nt: TGTGCCAGCAGCCGCGGGACGAACACCGGGGAGCTGTTTTTT
CDR3aa: CASSRGTNTGELFF
j_gene: TRBJ2-2
abundance: once
len: 14
v_gene: TRBV7-9
d_gene: .